This T cell receptor beta chain is from a study of blood T cell repertoires in COVID-19. Turning to the study itself: The samples span acute and convalescent COVID-19 from the United States, Italy and Spain.

CDR3 size: 14 residues. V dropped 6 bases and J dropped 7 bases, with 16 bases sitting between them. CDR1 MDHEN and CDR2 SYDVKM come from the germline V gene. Authors' processing steps: Reference gene primer amplification yielded estimated nucleated cell counts. TCRdb's copy holds only in-frame clones and misses some; the assay was immunoSEQ multiplex PCR. The V and J calls and clone size are taken from that table; D and trimming were inferred from the DNA. The sample lists about 200,000 clones; around 86% were seen once. The participants were between roughly 18 and 89 years old and came from 20 to 30 US areas. Clinical history as reported by participants underpinned cohort assignment.

This rearrangement joins TRBV28 to TRBJ1-5, with D perhaps matching TRBD1 (5 bases). The material sequenced was PBMCs or T cells enriched from blood (not recorded which). This receptor was taken from a middle-aged woman with acute COVID-19. CDR3 in DNA: TGTGCCAGCAGATCACAGGTAACTGGACAGCCCCAGCATTTT. Translation gives CASRSQVTGQPQHF.